Described below is a single TCR beta chain sequence and its context. Its antigen is unidentified. This entry is derived from a study of cytomegalovirus exposure and HLA in healthy donors. PCR involved 60 Vbeta and 13 Jbeta primers. Repertoires were generated with immunoSEQ multiplex PCR, while TCRdb's copy carries only in-frame clones and drops some. Among more than 140,000 clones, roughly 80% were seen once, and the ten largest hold around 1.6%. Study results and caveats: Later on, an analysis tied approximately 15,000 TCR beta sequences to HLA alleles at 0.05 false discovery rate. Presence/absence comparisons presumed near-even sequencing depth among donors.

The study sampled nominally healthy donors, though unrecorded immune exposures were likely. CDR3 length: 16 residues. The junction had 4 bases not matched to a gene; V was cut back by 0 bases and J by 3 bases. Germline V gives CDR1 MNHNS, CDR2 SASEGT. V gene TRBV6-1 combines with J gene TRBJ2-7; 11 positions agree with TRBD1. The sequenced material came from PBMCs. This sequence originates from a female donor in good health and CMV-seronegative. CDR3 sequence (DNA): TGTGCCAGCAGTGAAGCTTGGGACAGGGGGTTCTACGAGCAGTACTTC. Translation: CASSEAWDRGFYEQYF.